Shown below are 18 T cell receptor beta chains from a single sample sequenced in a study of T cells in Graves' hyperthyroidism and ophthalmopathy. What was amplified from RNA transcripts were TCR beta CDR3 regions. Carried out on the TCR CDR3, a first-round RT-PCR used the HTBI primer set. MiXCR was run by TCRdb on the multiplex PCR reads, yielding one entry per CDR3 protein. The table lists approximately 330,000 distinct CDR3 sequences, approximately 13% of them singletons. Specimen: blood. The receptors come from a middle-aged woman with Graves' ophthalmopathy.

This clonotype has ten or more counts. The chain couples TRBV2 to TRBJ2-5, with D uncertain. Trimming shortened V by 6 bases and J by 2 bases, and 1 base separated the two germline ends. This CDR3 contains 10 residues. Germline V lookup: CDR1 SNHLY, CDR2 FYNNEI. The CDR3 spells CASRQETQYF. The CDR3 nucleotides read TGTGCCAGCAGGCAAGAGACCCAGTACTTC.

The CDR3, as DNA: TGCAGTGCTTATCCTTCCGGGACTAGCGGGAGAATATACGAGCAGTACTTC. This codes for CSAYPSGTSGRIYEQYF. This chain joins TRBV20-1 and TRBJ2-7, with 14 bases lining up with TRBD2. The germline CDR1 and CDR2 sequences are DFQATT and SNEGSKA (reference sequence). CDR3 length equals 17 residues. The trim removed 5 bases at V and 4 bases at J, leaving 13 bases unmatched.

This clonotype has a count of ten or more. This rearrangement joins TRBV10-3 to TRBJ2-7, with 10 bases lining up with TRBD2. V dropped 6 bases and J dropped 7; count of bases not matched to a gene: 12. The CDR3 runs to 15 residues. CDR1 ENHRY and CDR2 SYGVKD come from the germline V gene. For the CDR3, the DNA is TGTGCCATCAGCCTGGGAGCGGGAGGGCCGGGTGAGCAGTACTTC. Translating gives CAISLGAGGPGEQYF.

The table lists this clonotype with a few counts. The chain combines TRBV19 with TRBJ1-4, with D tentatively TRBD1 (6 bases). V lost 8 bases, J lost 3 bases, and 16 bases lay in between. This CDR3 is 15 amino acids long. CDR1 and CDR2 (germline): LNHDA, SQIVND (reference sequence). In DNA form, the CDR3 reads TGTGCCAGTGGGACATCGGGACTGCCTAATGAAAAACTGTTTTTT. Translating gives CASGTSGLPNEKLFF. The full variable domain, in which reference TRBV19 and TRBJ1-4 provide the parts outside the CDR3, is DGGITQSPKYLFRKEGQNVTLSCEQNLNHDAMYWYRQDPGQGLRLIYYSQIVNDFQKGDIAEGYSVSREKKESFPLTVTSAQKNPTAFYLCASGTSGLPNEKLFFGSGTQLSVL.

Ten or more counts support this clonotype. The CDR3 sequence is CASSGLQETQYF. As DNA, the CDR3 is TGTGCCAGCAGTGGTCTGCAAGAGACCCAGTACTTC. V gene TRBV6-1 combines with J gene TRBJ2-5; D is undetermined. The germline gives CDR1 MNHNS, CDR2 SASEGT. The V and J ends lost 4 bases and 2 bases respectively, with 5 bases between them. The CDR3 loop spans 12 amino acids.

This clonotype was observed many times. The chain is built from TRBV7-9 and TRBJ1-1, with TRBD1 as a possible D gene (5 bases). The CDR3 is 13 amino acids. Deletions cut 1 base from V and 7 bases from J, with 10 bases between. CDR1 is SEHNR and CDR2 is FQNEAQ in the germline V gene (reference sequence). CDR3 amino acids: CASSLVGQGEAFF. The CDR3 DNA reads TGTGCCAGCAGCTTAGTCGGTCAGGGTGAAGCTTTCTTT.

In its sample, this clonotype was seen many times. The chain has TRBV2 and TRBJ2-6; D gene unclear. The germline V gene has CDR1 SNHLY and CDR2 FYNNEI. Trimming removed 7 bases at V and 0 bases at J, with 10 bases between. The CDR3 contains 15 residues. CDR3 residues: CASTYLLSGANVLTF. The CDR3 DNA reads TGTGCCAGCACGTACCTACTCTCTGGGGCCAACGTCCTGACTTTC.

This clonotype was recorded many times. This chain uses TRBV2 with TRBJ1-5; D is unresolved. Between the trimmed V and J ends, which lost 2 bases and 2 bases, there was a span of 7 bases. There are 14 residues in the CDR3. Germline CDR1 SNHLY, CDR2 FYNNEI. The DNA for the CDR3 is TGTGCCAGCAGTGAAATAGGACGCAATCAGCCCCAGCATTTT. Amino acids: CASSEIGRNQPQHF.

Points on this clonotype: A much larger clone differs from this one at a single base, so this may be a read error. The chain carries TRBV28 and TRBJ1-2, with 7 bases that match TRBD1. The length of the CDR3 is 16 residues. The V gene's germline CDR1 is MDHEN and CDR2 SYDVKM. The CDR3 reads CVSSLRMGTADYGYTF. In DNA, the CDR3 is TGTGTCAGCAGTTTAAGGATGGGGACAGCCGACTATGGCTACACCTTC.

This chain connects TRBV18 to TRBJ2-1; 10 bases match TRBD2. The CDR3 covers 16 residues. With V trimmed by 3 bases and J by 7 bases, 9 bases remained unmatched. The germline CDR1 and CDR2 sequences are KGHSH and LQKENI. CDR3 protein: CASSPKSGGAVNEQFF. The CDR3 bases are TGTGCCAGCTCACCGAAAAGCGGGGGGGCGGTTAATGAGCAGTTCTTC.

This chain joins TRBV20-1 and TRBJ1-1; no clear D gene. In germline, CDR1 is DFQATT, CDR2 SNEGSKA (reference sequence). The CDR3 has 12 residues. V shed 3 bases and J shed 1 base, with 6 bases lying between them. The CDR3 is CSASGQNTEAFF. For the CDR3, the DNA is TGCAGTGCTAGTGGGCAGAACACTGAAGCTTTCTTT.

The chain links TRBV6-2 or TRBV6-3 to TRBJ2-3; 7 nucleotides agree with TRBD2. The CDR3 totals 15 residues. CDR1 is MNHEY and CDR2 is SVGEGT in the germline V gene. V shed 5 bases, J shed 1 base, and the junction held 6 bases outside the gene matches. CDR3 sequence reads: CASSPWTRGTDTQYF. The CDR3 nucleotides are TGTGCCAGCAGTCCGTGGACTAGAGGCACAGATACGCAGTATTTT.

Comments on this clonotype: One base away lies a much larger clone, so this may be a sequencing read error. This likely comes from a read error, as the CDR3 has no conserved phenylalanine or tryptophan at its end. The V gene is TRBV27, the J gene TRBJ2-7, with 12 positions matching TRBD2. V was pared by 4 bases and J by 7 bases, with 2 bases of the junction left unmatched. The CDR3 sequence is 13 residues long. CDR1 and CDR2 (germline): MNHEY, SMNVEV (reference sequence). The CDR3: CASSYGLAGEQYS. DNA for the CDR3: TGTGCCAGCAGTTACGGACTAGCGGGGGAGCAGTACTCC.

The chain links TRBV20-1 to TRBJ2-5; D is unclear. The length of the CDR3 is 14 residues. Per the germline V gene, CDR1 is DFQATT and CDR2 is SNEGSKA (reference sequence). V shed 3 bases and J shed 3 bases, with 14 bases lying between them. The CDR3 spells CSASRLLGEETQYF. DNA of the CDR3: TGCAGTGCTAGCCGACTCTTGGGTGAAGAGACCCAGTACTTC.

Many counts were recorded for this clonotype. The chain joins TRBV28 to TRBJ2-3; a possible D gene is TRBD1 (6 bases). The CDR3 is 16 residues long. V lost 1 base to trimming and J lost 0 bases, with 11 bases between them. CDR1 and CDR2 (germline): MDHEN, SYDVKM. CDR3 in amino acids: CASSLFRGTSTDTQYF. DNA for the CDR3: TGTGCCAGCAGTTTATTCAGGGGAACTAGCACAGATACGCAGTATTTT.

This clonotype was detected many times. This sequence joins TRBV27 and TRBJ1-2; D uncertain. V lost 6 bases and J 2 bases, leaving 10 bases between the germline ends. CDR1 MNHEY and CDR2 SMNVEV come from the germline V gene (reference sequence). This CDR3 is built from 13 residues. CDR3 residues: CASRQAGNYGYTF. The CDR3 DNA is TGTGCCAGCAGGCAGGCGGGAAACTATGGCTACACCTTC.

This clonotype was counted many times. The chain recombines TRBV7-8 with TRBJ2-7; D unclear. Germline CDR1 SGHVS, CDR2 FQNEAQ. This CDR3 spans 13 amino acids. Trimming stripped 3 bases from V and 3 bases from J, with 9 bases between. The CDR3 DNA is TGTGCCAGCAGCTTTTCGCGTGACTACGAGCAGTACTTC. Its translation is CASSFSRDYEQYF. The entire variable domain, with the rest obtained from reference TRBV7-8 and TRBJ2-7, is as follows: GAGVSQSPRYKVAKRGQDVALRCDPISGHVSLFWYQQALGQGPEFLTYFQNEAQLDKSGLPSDRFFAERPEGSVSTLKIQRTQQEDSAVYLCASSFSRDYEQYFGPGTRLTVT.

This clonotype was detected a few times. V usage is TRBV14 and J usage is TRBJ1-4; D ambiguous. The CDR3 consists of 15 residues. Germline V gene sequence: CDR1 SGHDN, CDR2 FVKESK. V lost 3 bases and J 7 bases, leaving 15 bases between the germline ends. Here the CDR3 DNA reads TGTGCCAGCAGCCACACTGCGGGTACGGGTGAAAAACTGTTTTTT. Protein product: CASSHTAGTGEKLFF.